This T cell receptor (beta chain) appears in the sequencing data of a study of blood T cell repertoires in COVID-19. Recovery among Cohort 3 donors was established by two negative PCRs, clearance, or symptom resolution. The data were produced by immunoSEQ multiplex PCR, yet TCRdb's version contains in-frame clones alone and is incomplete. The data hold fewer than 250,000 clones, with about 80% observed a single time. Sequenced sample: PBMCs or T cells enriched from blood (not recorded which). The source is a man aged 60-69 years who had recovered from COVID-19.

CDR3 DNA sequence: TGTGCCAGCAGCTTAGATGGGACAGGGGAAGGTCGGAACACTGAAGCTTTCTTT. Translated, it gives CASSLDGTGEGRNTEAFF. The rearrangement links TRBV7-2 to TRBJ1-1, with 10 bases lining up with TRBD1. Germline CDR1 is SGHTA and CDR2 is FQGNSA. V shed 1 base and J 1 base; nucleotides not matched to a gene: 9. The CDR3 covers 18 residues.